This is a list of T cell receptor beta chains from one sample in a study of regulatory T cells in long-lasting Graves disease. TCRdb recomputed calls from the multiplex PCR reads with MiXCR, one row per CDR3 protein. The sample has around 500,000 distinct CDR3 sequences, more than 15% seen once. These same data were also listed under a study on T cells in Graves' hyperthyroidism and ophthalmopathy.

The source material was peripheral blood mononuclear cells (PBMCs), sampled at new diagnosis, from a patient treated with antithyroid drugs. These receptors were taken from a woman aged 35-60 years with Graves disease. Each CDR3 is given with its conserved first and last residue. Each record gives: D gene, V gene, CDR3 length, J gene, clone size, CDR3 DNA, CDR3 protein. The D gene is left open where the match is weak. The size of a clone is reported for some rows only, either as once, few or many, or as a class for expanded clones.

>NA|TRBV14|13|TRBJ2-1|NA
TGTGCCAGTTGGCTAGCGTTATACAATGAGCAGTTCTTC
CASWLALYNEQFF
>TRBD2|TRBV9|18|TRBJ2-1|NA
TGTGCCAGCAGCTCTACCCTGACTAGCGGGGGTGGTGGGAATGAGCAGTTCTTC
CASSSTLTSGGGGNEQFF
>NA|TRBV5-5|15|TRBJ1-1|many
TGTGCCAGCAGTTCGACCGGGACGGAGAACACTGAAGCTTTCTTT
CASSSTGTENTEAFF
>TRBD2|TRBV12-3/TRBV12-4|12|TRBJ2-1|many
TGTGCCAGCAGTTTCAGCGGGGCAGAGCAGTTCTTC
CASSFSGAEQFF
>TRBD1|TRBV12-3/TRBV12-4|14|TRBJ2-2|many
TGTGCCAGCAGTCAGATTACAGGGGCCGGGGAGCTGTTTTTT
CASSQITGAGELFF
>NA|TRBV7-6|12|TRBJ2-3|many
TGTGCCAGCAGTCCTTACACAGATACGCAGTATTTT
CASSPYTDTQYF
>NA|TRBV11-2|16|TRBJ1-2|NA
TGTGCCAGCAGACTCTACCCGACAGTTCTCAACTATGGCTACACCTTC
CASRLYPTVLNYGYTF
>TRBD2|TRBV20-1|14|TRBJ2-1|many
TGCAGTGCTAACGCGGGGGTCTCCTGGGGTGAGCAGTTCTTC
CSANAGVSWGEQFF
>NA|TRBV4-1|14|TRBJ1-2|few
TGCGCCAGCAGCCCATCGGAGTCTAACTATGGCTACACCTTC
CASSPSESNYGYTF
>NA|TRBV5-5|16|TRBJ2-7|NA
TGTGCCAGCAGCTTGGTGGCAGACCTCTTACTCTACGAGCAGTACTTC
CASSLVADLLLYEQYF
>NA|TRBV2|14|TRBJ1-3|many
TGTGCCAGCAGTGAACGGGTGGCCGGAAACACCATATATTTT
CASSERVAGNTIYF
>NA|TRBV6-1|13|TRBJ2-5|NA
TGTGCCAGCCTCGACAGGAGGCAAGAGACCCAGTACTTC
CASLDRRQETQYF
>NA|TRBV7-8|17|TRBJ1-5|many
TGTGCCAGCCTCCAATTGGGGGGCCGCTATAGCAATCAGCCCCAGCATTTT
CASLQLGGRYSNQPQHF
>NA|TRBV9|13|TRBJ1-1|many
TGTGCCAGCAGCGTAGATCCGGGGACTGAAGCTTTCTTT
CASSVDPGTEAFF
>TRBD2|TRBV5-6|16|TRBJ2-3|few
TGTGCCAGCAGCTTGGAGACTAGCCCGGCACCAGATACGCAGTATTTT
CASSLETSPAPDTQYF